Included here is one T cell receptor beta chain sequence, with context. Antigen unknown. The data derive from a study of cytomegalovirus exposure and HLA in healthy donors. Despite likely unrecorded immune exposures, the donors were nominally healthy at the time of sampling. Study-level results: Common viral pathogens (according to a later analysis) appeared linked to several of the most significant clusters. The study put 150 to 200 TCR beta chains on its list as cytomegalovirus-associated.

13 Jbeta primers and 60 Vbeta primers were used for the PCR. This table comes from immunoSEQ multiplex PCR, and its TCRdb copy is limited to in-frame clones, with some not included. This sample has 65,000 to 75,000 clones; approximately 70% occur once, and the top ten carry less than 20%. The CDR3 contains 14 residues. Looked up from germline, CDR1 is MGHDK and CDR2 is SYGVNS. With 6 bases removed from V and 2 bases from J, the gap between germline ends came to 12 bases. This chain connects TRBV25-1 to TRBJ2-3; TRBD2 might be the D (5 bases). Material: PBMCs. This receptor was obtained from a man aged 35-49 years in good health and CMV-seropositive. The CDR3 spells CASSPAASTDTQYF. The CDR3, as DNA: TGTGCCAGCAGCCCAGCGGCCTCCACAGATACGCAGTATTTT.